The T cell receptor (beta chain) described here comes from a study of CD8+CD57+ T cells in acquired aplastic anemia. Study-level points and caveats: CD8+CD57+ cells (from patients) displayed lower diversity than the total CD4+ and CD8+ pools did.

CDR3 size: 12 residues. CDR1 is SGHDT and CDR2 is YYEEEE in the germline V gene. Profiles of TCR beta VDJ and CDR3 were generated from a genomic DNA template. TCRdb processed the reads anew with MiXCR; each CDR3 protein has one entry. The table shows 17,000 or so distinct CDR3 sequences, with roughly two fifths occurring only once. Details on this clonotype: Its antigen is undetermined. The CDR3 carries no conserved terminal phenylalanine or tryptophan, so it likely arises from a read error.

Patients who underwent sequencing had shown CD8+CD57+ cell expansion by flow cytometry. The chain couples TRBV5-6 to TRBJ2-3, with D tentatively TRBD1 (6 bases). This clonotype was sampled from a human donor with aplastic anemia. Sequencing input: CD8+CD57+ T cells sorted from PBMCs. Subset reported: bead-enriched CD8+CD57+ effector memory T cells from SAA patients. The CDR3 sequence: CACSGQTDTQYL. CDR3 bases: TGTGCCTGCAGCGGACAGACAGATACGCAGTATCTT.